Below, 19 T cell receptor beta chains from the same sample are listed, as sequenced in a study of blood T cell repertoires in COVID-19. TCRdb's copy holds only in-frame clones and misses some; the assay was immunoSEQ multiplex PCR. The data show over 200,000 clones, around 86% seen once. Input material: peripheral blood. These receptors all come from a middle-aged man who had recovered from COVID-19.

The CDR3 sequence is CASSQMGRTNYGYTF. In DNA, the CDR3 is TGTGCCAGCAGCCAAATGGGGAGGACTAACTATGGCTACACCTTC. The gene calls are TRBV3-1 (or the pseudogene TRBV3-2) and TRBJ1-2; no clear D. CDR1 is LGHDT, CDR2 YNNKEL, per germline (reference sequence). The CDR3 totals 15 residues. Trimming shortened V by 2 bases and J by 0 bases, and 10 bases separated the two germline ends.

J is TRBJ1-1 and V is TRBV27; D is perhaps TRBD1 (6 bases). Between the trimmed V and J ends, which lost 2 bases and 1 base, there was a span of 11 bases. In germline, CDR1 is MNHEY, CDR2 SMNVEV (reference sequence). This CDR3 comprises 15 residues. The CDR3: CASSLVRTENTEAFF. DNA for the CDR3: TGTGCCAGCAGTTTAGTTCGGACAGAGAACACTGAAGCTTTCTTT.

The DNA for the CDR3 is TGTGCCAGCAGCTTGGATCAGGGGGCGAGGGAGCAGTACTTC. Its protein product is CASSLDQGAREQYF. The V call is TRBV5-4, the J call TRBJ2-7, with 8 bases aligning to TRBD1. The CDR3 sequence is 14 residues long. The V gene end was trimmed by 0 bases and the J gene end by 7 bases; junction bases not matched to a gene: 6. CDR1 and CDR2 (germline): SGHNT, YYREEE (reference sequence). Filled out from reference TRBV5-4 and TRBJ2-7, the complete variable domain reads ETGVTQSPTHLIKTRGQQVTLRCSSQSGHNTVSWYQQALGQGPQFIFQYYREEENGRGNFPPRFSGLQFPNYSSELNVNALELDDSALYLCASSLDQGAREQYFGPGTRLTVT.

The chain carries TRBV11-2 and TRBJ1-6, with 8 bases aligning to TRBD1. V shed 5 bases and J 7 bases; nucleotides not matched to a gene: 10. The germline gives CDR1 SGHAT, CDR2 FQNNGV. The CDR3 has 16 residues. CDR3 residues: CASSQGTGQGNSPLHF. In nucleotides, the CDR3 is TGTGCCAGCAGCCAAGGAACAGGACAGGGAAATTCACCCCTCCACTTT.

This chain connects TRBV3-1 (or the pseudogene TRBV3-2) to TRBJ2-3; D call uncertain. Germline V gene data show CDR1 as LGHDT and CDR2 as YNNKEL (reference sequence). CDR3 length: 15 amino acids. The germline V and J ends were trimmed by 1 base and 0 bases, with 8 bases remaining between them. This chain's CDR3 is CASSQAGISTDTQYF. The CDR3 DNA reads as TGTGCCAGCAGCCAAGCAGGAATAAGCACAGATACGCAGTATTTT.

The chain has TRBV19 and TRBJ2-7, with a tentative D call TRBD2 (6 bases). This CDR3 has 14 residues. The germline gives CDR1 LNHDA, CDR2 SQIVND (reference sequence). Trimming stripped 9 bases from V and 1 base from J, with 16 bases between. The CDR3 DNA sequence: TGTGCCAGCTTAATAGAGGAGGGTTCCTACGAGCAGTACTTC. Translation gives CASLIEEGSYEQYF.

The chain couples TRBV5-1 to TRBJ2-1; TRBD2 matches at 9 bases. The CDR3 covers 16 residues. Germline trimming cut 4 bases from V and 4 bases from J; bases unmatched to any gene: 9. The germline gives CDR1 SGHRS, CDR2 YFSETQ. DNA of the CDR3: TGCGCCAGCAGCGCGTCGCGGGGGGGCGGGTACAATGAGCAGTTCTTC. It yields the protein CASSASRGGGYNEQFF.

The chain has TRBV24-1 and TRBJ2-1; TRBD2 aligns across 8 bases. CDR3 length: 13 residues. The ends lost 4 bases at V and 9 bases at J; junction bases unmatched: 4. Germline V lookup: CDR1 KGHDR, CDR2 SFDVKD. The CDR3 reads CATSDRGLAEQFF. The DNA of the CDR3 is TGTGCCACCAGTGACCGTGGACTAGCTGAGCAGTTCTTC.

The V call is TRBV2, the J call TRBJ2-7, with 8 nucleotides matching TRBD1. Germline values: CDR1 SNHLY, CDR2 FYNNEI. The CDR3 extends over 12 amino acids. Unmatched junction bases numbered 5, after V lost 9 bases and J lost 4 bases. As DNA, the CDR3 is TGTGCCAGTACAGGGGGGCGGTACGAGCAGTACTTC. Translated, it gives CASTGGRYEQYF.

The rearrangement links TRBV6-5 to TRBJ1-3; D perhaps matches TRBD1 (6 bases). Germline-derived CDR1 and CDR2 are MNHEY and SVGAGI. This CDR3 is built from 14 residues. Trimming left V 6 bases short and J 0 bases short, with 9 bases between. CDR3 loop: CASRKQGSGNTIYF. CDR3 nucleotides: TGTGCCAGCAGGAAACAGGGCTCTGGAAACACCATATATTTT.

The genes are TRBV5-4 and TRBJ2-7; D possibly corresponds to TRBD1 (6 bases). The V gene lost 2 bases and the J gene lost 1 base, with 10 bases spanning the gap. The CDR3 consists of 14 residues. Per the germline V gene, CDR1 is SGHNT and CDR2 is YYREEE (reference sequence). CDR3 in amino acids: CASSFETGSYEQYF. The CDR3 DNA sequence: TGTGCCAGCAGCTTTGAGACAGGTTCCTACGAGCAGTACTTC.

This chain uses TRBV13 with TRBJ1-4, with D possibly TRBD1 on 6 matching bases. The V end lost 5 bases, the J end lost 6 bases, and 28 bases lay between the germline ends. This CDR3 is built from 19 residues. Germline-derived CDR1 and CDR2 are PRHDT and FYEKMQ (reference sequence). The CDR3 region has the DNA TGTGCCAGCAGCCCACAAGATACAGGGAAGGATCGGGGGGATGAAAAACTGTTTTTT. Protein product: CASSPQDTGKDRGDEKLFF. The full variable domain, its missing parts supplied by reference TRBV13 and TRBJ1-4, is AAGVIQSPRHLIKEKRETATLKCYPIPRHDTVYWYQQGPGQDPQFLISFYEKMQSDKGSIPDRFSAQQFSDYHSELNMSSLELGDSALYFCASSPQDTGKDRGDEKLFFGSGTQLSVL.

CDR3 in DNA: TGTGCCAGCAGTTACTCGACGGGAGGGTTGAACGAGCAGTACTTC. This encodes CASSYSTGGLNEQYF. The chain carries TRBV6-5 and TRBJ2-7; 8 bases are a match to TRBD2. Germline-derived CDR1 and CDR2 are MNHEY and SVGAGI. V lost 0 bases to trimming and J lost 5 bases; unmatched junction nucleotides: 6. The CDR3 totals 15 residues.

The chain has TRBV7-8 and TRBJ2-7, with D hard to call. Germline CDR1 SGHVS, CDR2 FQNEAQ. The CDR3 loop spans 13 amino acids. With 3 bases removed from V and 1 base from J, the gap between germline ends came to 7 bases. The CDR3 sequence: CASSLTLSYEQYF. The DNA for the CDR3 is TGTGCCAGCAGCTTGACATTGTCCTACGAGCAGTACTTC.

The chain recombines TRBV4-1 with TRBJ2-7, with 8 bases lining up with TRBD1. The CDR3 runs 15 residues. Germline CDR1 MGHRA, CDR2 YSYEKL. With V trimmed by 4 bases and J by 6 bases, 11 bases remained unmatched. The CDR3 coding sequence is TGCGCCAGCAGCCCTAAGACCGCAGGGGGCTCCGAGCAGTACTTC. Protein product: CASSPKTAGGSEQYF.

The V and J genes are TRBV7-2 and TRBJ2-2; 10 bases fit TRBD2. V dropped 3 bases and J dropped 5; count of bases not matched to a gene: 9. Germline CDR1 and CDR2: SGHTA and FQGNSA. The length of the CDR3 is 17 residues. In DNA, the CDR3 is TGTGCCAGCAGCTTGCTAAGCGGGGGGGCCTCTACCGGGGAGCTGTTTTTT. It specifies CASSLLSGGASTGELFF.

J is TRBJ2-5 and V is TRBV11-2, with a weak D call TRBD2 (7 bases). V was pared by 2 bases and J by 4 bases, with 14 bases between. Germline V gene sequence: CDR1 SGHAT, CDR2 FQNNGV. The CDR3 runs to 15 residues. CDR3 sequence reads: CASSLLGRGSETQYF. The CDR3 DNA is TGTGCCAGCAGCTTACTTGGGAGGGGGTCAGAGACCCAGTACTTC.

J is TRBJ1-2 and V is TRBV5-6, with TRBD1 matching 7 bases. The CDR3 has 16 residues. Trimming removed 4 bases from V and 4 bases from J; junction bases left unmatched: 13. From germline, CDR1 is SGHDT and CDR2 YYEEEE. The CDR3 reads CASSEGQKGRPYGYTF. The DNA for the CDR3 is TGTGCCAGCAGCGAGGGACAGAAAGGCCGTCCCTATGGCTACACCTTC.

This rearrangement joins TRBV14 to TRBJ1-1; 9 positions agree with TRBD1. Germline V gene lookup returns CDR1 SGHDN and CDR2 FVKESK. There are 16 residues in the CDR3. With 4 bases clipped from V and 8 bases from J, the junction kept 14 bases outside the gene matches. CDR3 loop: CASSLTPGQGLREAFF. As DNA, the CDR3 is TGTGCCAGCAGCCTCACGCCGGGACAGGGACTTCGAGAAGCTTTCTTT.